The 28 T cell receptor beta chains reported below all come from one sample, sequenced in a study of lymphopenia after photon versus proton radiotherapy. Only in-frame clones appear in the TCRdb table, and some are missing; sequencing was by immunoSEQ multiplex PCR. Of under 20,000 clones in the sample, around nine tenths were seen once. This specimen was peripheral blood, taken from a patient treated with photon-based radiotherapy. The receptors originated from a man aged 55-75 years with pancreatic cancer.

This clone was recorded only once. The chain links TRBV19 to TRBJ1-1, with 8 bases identical to TRBD1. The CDR3 has 12 residues. V lost 6 bases, J lost 6 bases, and 3 bases stayed unmatched. Germline CDR1 reads LNHDA; CDR2 reads SQIVND (reference sequence). CDR3 protein: CASSEQGAEAFF. The CDR3 DNA sequence: TGTGCCAGTAGCGAACAGGGGGCTGAAGCTTTCTTT.

This sequence joins TRBV6-6 and TRBJ1-1, with TRBD1 as a possible D gene (6 bases). The germline V gene has CDR1 MNHNY and CDR2 SVGAGI (reference sequence). With 6 bases removed from V and 1 base from J, the gap between germline ends came to 9 bases. This CDR3 contains 13 residues. The CDR3 DNA sequence: TGTGCCAGCAGGCTGACAGGGAACACTGAAGCTTTCTTT. This gives the protein CASRLTGNTEAFF.

This clone was counted once. The chain links TRBV6-1 to TRBJ2-7; D gene ambiguous. V dropped 0 bases and J dropped 3 bases, with 9 bases sitting between them. Germline V lookup: CDR1 MNHNS, CDR2 SASEGT. The CDR3 runs 14 residues. In DNA, the CDR3 is TGTGCCAGCAGTGAAGCCCGTCCCCACTACGAGCAGTACTTC. This translates into CASSEARPHYEQYF.

CDR3 sequence reads: CASSLPQGGGETQYF. CDR3 bases: TGTGCCAGCTCACTACCACAGGGGGGAGGAGAGACCCAGTACTTC. V gene TRBV18 combines with J gene TRBJ2-5; the match to TRBD1 covers 8 bases. The trim removed 4 bases at V and 4 bases at J, leaving 8 bases unmatched. The CDR3 contains 15 residues. In germline, CDR1 is KGHSH, CDR2 LQKENI.

The chain carries TRBV6-6 and TRBJ2-1; D is perhaps TRBD1 or TRBD2 (6 bases each). The V end was cut by 7 bases, the J end by 8 bases, with 15 bases between. This CDR3 has 13 residues. The germline V gene encodes CDR1 MNHNY and CDR2 SVGAGI (reference sequence). The CDR3 sequence: CASTLAGGYEQFF. Here the CDR3 DNA reads TGTGCCAGCACCCTCGCCGGGGGCTATGAGCAGTTCTTC.

About this clone itself: This CDR3 fails to terminate in the conserved phenylalanine or tryptophan, so it likely reflects a read error. It is unclear where the CDR3 begins or ends on the DNA, so no DNA is shown, and the CDR3 is as TCRdb lists it. The chain recombines TRBV5-4 with TRBJ1-2; the DNA was not used to check the table's D call, TRBD1. The CDR3 is 13 residues long, ends included. Germline CDR1 SGHNT, CDR2 YYREEE (reference sequence). CDR3 residues: CASVRGVPGKTYG.

This clone was picked up one time. The chain carries TRBV19 and TRBJ1-6; the D is unclear. The V end lost 7 bases, the J end lost 3 bases, and 10 bases lay between the germline ends. CDR3 length: 14 amino acids. In germline, CDR1 is LNHDA, CDR2 SQIVND (reference sequence). The CDR3 coding sequence is TGTGCCAGTAACTCCGCGGGCTATAATTCACCCCTCCACTTT. Amino acid sequence: CASNSAGYNSPLHF.

V is TRBV18 and J is TRBJ1-2; D is possibly TRBD1 (6 bases). The CDR3 covers 15 residues. Germline assignment: CDR1 KGHSH and CDR2 LQKENI. V shed 2 bases and J shed 7 bases, with 17 bases lying between them. The CDR3 DNA sequence: TGTGCCAGCTCACCAATACGGGCAGGGGCTGCTGGCTACACCTTC. Encoded protein: CASSPIRAGAAGYTF.

The J gene is TRBJ2-7, the V gene TRBV29-1; TRBD1 aligns across 10 bases. The V gene end was trimmed by 4 bases and the J gene end by 3 bases; junction bases not matched to a gene: 0. The germline gives CDR1 SQVTM, CDR2 ANQGSEA. CDR3 size: 12 residues. The CDR3 loop reads CSVGTGGYEQYF. Here the CDR3 DNA reads TGCAGCGTTGGGACAGGGGGCTACGAGCAGTACTTC.

The CDR3 region is CASRAGTGAPPLHF. The CDR3 bases are TGCGCCAGCAGGGCCGGGACAGGGGCTCCACCCCTCCACTTT. The chain links TRBV5-1 to TRBJ1-6; TRBD1 matches at 10 bases. Germline-derived CDR1 and CDR2 are SGHRS and YFSETQ. V was clipped by 5 bases and J by 11 bases; unmatched bases: 7. CDR3 size: 14 residues.

The chain combines TRBV2 with TRBJ1-1, with TRBD1 as a possible D gene (6 bases). V was cut by 9 bases and J by 1 base, with 9 bases left in between. The CDR3 runs to 12 residues. CDR1 and CDR2 (germline): SNHLY, FYNNEI. The CDR3 region has the DNA TGTGCCAGGAAGACAGGGAACACTGAAGCTTTCTTT. It specifies CARKTGNTEAFF.

This chain connects TRBV4-2 to TRBJ2-5; 11 bases are shared with TRBD2. Trimming removed 3 bases from V and 2 bases from J; junction bases left unmatched: 8. The germline V gene has CDR1 LGHNA and CDR2 YNFKEQ. This CDR3 spans 17 amino acids. This CDR3 reads CASSHVGASGGQETQYF. The DNA of the CDR3 is TGTGCCAGCAGCCACGTGGGGGCTAGCGGGGGGCAAGAGACCCAGTACTTC.

The chain joins TRBV2 to TRBJ1-4; the match to TRBD1 covers 7 bases. Trimming cost V 4 bases and J 8 bases; bases outside gene matches: 16. The germline gives CDR1 SNHLY, CDR2 FYNNEI. The CDR3 runs 17 residues. CDR3 sequence: CASSAQGLRLSYEKLFF. The CDR3 DNA reads TGTGCCAGCAGTGCACAGGGGTTAAGGTTGTCGTACGAAAAACTGTTTTTT. Drawing the rest from reference TRBV2 and TRBJ1-4, the complete variable domain is EPEVTQTPSHQVTQMGQEVILRCVPISNHLYFYWYRQILGQKVEFLVSFYNNEISEKSEIFDDQFSVERPDGSNFTLKIRSTKLEDSAMYFCASSAQGLRLSYEKLFFGSGTQLSVL.

The chain combines TRBV6-4 with TRBJ2-1; possible D gene TRBD1, 5 bases. The CDR3 has 13 amino acids. Looked up from germline, CDR1 is MRHNA and CDR2 is SNTAGT. V was cut by 6 bases and J by 5 bases, with 11 bases left in between. CDR3 sequence reads: CASSLGQHNEQFF. CDR3 DNA sequence: TGTGCCAGCAGCCTGGGGCAGCACAATGAGCAGTTCTTC.

The chain couples TRBV15 to TRBJ2-3, with D perhaps matching TRBD1 (6 bases). This CDR3 spans 15 amino acids. Germline CDR1 LNHNV, CDR2 YYDKDF (reference sequence). Trimming took off 6 bases at V and 3 bases at J, with 16 bases between the two ends. CDR3 nucleotides: TGTGCCACCAGTAGGATCAGGGGTTTGACAGATACGCAGTATTTT. Encoded protein: CATSRIRGLTDTQYF.

The chain carries TRBV29-1 and TRBJ2-2, with 7 bases that match TRBD1. The V gene's germline CDR1 is SQVTM and CDR2 ANQGSEA. The CDR3 totals 15 residues. V lost 5 bases to trimming and J lost 5 bases; unmatched junction nucleotides: 11. The CDR3 is CSVQSQGVWTGELFF. Written as DNA, the CDR3 is TGCAGCGTTCAATCCCAGGGGGTGTGGACCGGGGAGCTGTTTTTT.

The V gene is TRBV5-1, the J gene TRBJ2-1; 8 bases map to TRBD2. The length of the CDR3 is 14 residues. After removal of 5 bases from V and 3 bases from J, the junction contained 4 bases not matched to a gene. CDR1 and CDR2 (germline): SGHRS, YFSETQ. The CDR3 nucleotides are TGCGCCAGCAGGGAAGCGGGGGACTACAATGAGCAGTTCTTC. It yields the protein CASREAGDYNEQFF.

This sequence joins TRBV11-3 and TRBJ2-1; D unresolved. The ends were cut back, 1 base at V and 0 bases at J, with 4 bases in the middle. This CDR3 has 14 amino acids. From germline, CDR1 is SGHNT and CDR2 YENEEA. CDR3 DNA sequence: TGTGCCAGCAGCTTAGGGAGCTCCTACAATGAGCAGTTCTTC. Its translation is CASSLGSSYNEQFF.

V gene TRBV6-1 combines with J gene TRBJ1-2; 9 bases agree with TRBD1. The V gene's germline CDR1 is MNHNS and CDR2 SASEGT. V shed 6 bases, J shed 7 bases, and the junction held 9 bases outside the gene matches. There are 14 residues in the CDR3. CDR3 residues: CASRDTGQGRGYTF. The CDR3 region has the DNA TGTGCCAGCAGAGATACGGGACAGGGCCGTGGCTACACCTTC.

The chain employs TRBV7-6 and TRBJ2-1; 10 bases are a match to TRBD2. CDR1 is SGHVS and CDR2 is FNYEAQ in the germline V gene. The CDR3 has 17 residues. The ends lost 3 bases at V and 3 bases at J; junction bases unmatched: 8. CDR3 sequence (DNA): TGTGCCAGCAGCTTCTCAAGGACTAGCGGTCACTACAATGAGCAGTTCTTC. This sequence encodes CASSFSRTSGHYNEQFF.

The chain links TRBV7-2 to TRBJ1-3; 8 bases are shared with TRBD1. The CDR3 is 16 residues long. Trimming at V came to 3 bases and at J to 4 bases, leaving 8 bases not matched to a gene. Germline assignment: CDR1 SGHTA and CDR2 FQGNSA. The chain's CDR3 is CASSFPGGANGNTIYF. CDR3 DNA sequence: TGTGCCAGCAGCTTCCCAGGGGGCGCGAACGGAAACACCATATATTTT.

The chain couples TRBV19 to TRBJ1-1; 8 positions match TRBD1. The CDR3 sequence is 16 residues long. The ends lost 7 bases at V and 1 base at J; junction bases unmatched: 11. Germline V gene data show CDR1 as LNHDA and CDR2 as SQIVND (reference sequence). The CDR3 here is CASTLGQGFRNTEAFF. The CDR3 DNA sequence: TGTGCCAGTACCCTAGGACAGGGTTTCAGGAACACTGAAGCTTTCTTT. The full variable domain, completed using reference TRBV19 and TRBJ1-1, is DGGITQSPKYLFRKEGQNVTLSCEQNLNHDAMYWYRQDPGQGLRLIYYSQIVNDFQKGDIAEGYSVSREKKESFPLTVTSAQKNPTAFYLCASTLGQGFRNTEAFFGQGTRLTVV.

The CDR3 spells CASSLSSSGDTDTQYF. The DNA of the CDR3 is TGCGCCAGCAGCTTGTCATCTAGCGGGGACACAGATACGCAGTATTTT. This rearrangement joins TRBV5-1 to TRBJ2-3; 9 bases align to TRBD2. Germline V CDR1 and CDR2: SGHRS, YFSETQ. The CDR3 spans 16 residues. With V trimmed by 1 base and J by 2 bases, 5 bases remained unmatched.

This chain joins TRBV27 and TRBJ2-1; 8 bases map to TRBD2. The length of the CDR3 is 15 residues. From germline, CDR1 is MNHEY and CDR2 SMNVEV (reference sequence). V lost 4 bases, J lost 0 bases, and 2 bases stayed unmatched. The CDR3 region is CASSSGGASYNEQFF. As DNA, the CDR3 is TGTGCCAGCAGTTCCGGGGGGGCCTCCTACAATGAGCAGTTCTTC.

The gene calls are TRBV5-4 and TRBJ2-1; 7 positions match TRBD2. Trimming at V came to 5 bases and at J to 0 bases, leaving 14 bases not matched to a gene. This CDR3 comprises 18 residues. The germline CDR1 and CDR2 sequences are SGHNT and YYREEE (reference sequence). The CDR3 spells CASSIIFTGGSSYNEQFF. The CDR3 DNA follows: TGTGCCAGCAGTATCATCTTCACCGGGGGGAGCTCCTACAATGAGCAGTTCTTC.

The V gene is TRBV5-4, the J gene TRBJ1-2, with TRBD1 as a possible D gene (6 bases). The V gene's germline CDR1 is SGHNT and CDR2 YYREEE (reference sequence). Trimming removed 4 bases from V and 14 bases from J, with 21 bases in between. The CDR3 runs 13 residues. The CDR3 sequence: CASSITSTGRKTF. The CDR3 DNA reads as TGTGCCAGCAGCATTACAAGTACAGGGAGGAAAACCTTC.

This chain joins TRBV6-5 and TRBJ1-2; D call uncertain. CDR1 and CDR2 (germline): MNHEY, SVGAGI. This CDR3 is built from 15 residues. Trimming left V 2 bases short and J 0 bases short, with 10 bases between. Here the CDR3 DNA reads TGTGCCAGCAGTTACAGGCTTCAAGCTAACTATGGCTACACCTTC. Translating gives CASSYRLQANYGYTF.

This chain joins TRBV9 and TRBJ2-3, with D perhaps being TRBD1 or TRBD2 (5 bases each). The germline V gene has CDR1 SGDLS and CDR2 YYNGEE. This CDR3 comprises 12 residues. Between the trimmed V and J ends, which lost 6 bases and 5 bases, there was a span of 10 bases. The CDR3 DNA reads TGTGCCAGCAATAAGGGGAGAGATACGCAGTATTTT. Translation: CASNKGRDTQYF.